The rows below give T cell receptor beta chains drawn from one sample of a study of blood T cell repertoires in COVID-19. The repertoire was sequenced with immunoSEQ multiplex PCR; TCRdb's copy has only in-frame clones and lacks some. The data contain some 300,000 clones, roughly 86% of them seen just once; the ten biggest clones take up around 1%. The sequenced material came from PBMCs or T cells enriched from blood (not recorded which). These receptors all stem from a woman between 25 and 40 years old who had recovered from COVID-19. Each CDR3 is given without its conserved first and last residue. Expanded clones get a size class; other rows say once, few or many, or leave the size out.

TRBV28 | - | AIQGAGGVEKLF
TRBV5-1 | - | ASSWTTDPGNTIY
TRBV6-5 | - | ASSPLMTGVTEAF
TRBV21-1 | once | ASYKPGQGAKGDNRGEAF
TRBV5-6 | few | ASSLGGDRAAF
TRBV29-1 | - | SATLRDSYEQY
TRBV5-1 | - | ASSPPDREGYT
TRBV21-1 | - | ASRSGDGYT
TRBV11-3 | - | ASSLAWNTEAF
TRBV6-5 | - | ASSYSLLANYGYT
TRBV28 | - | ASSLTSPGTEAF
TRBV28 | once | ASSLQGRGYGYT
TRBV7-2 | - | ASSSQGPTEAF
TRBV19 | - | ASSIDGGSPLH
TRBV4-1 | - | ASSQVQGAPTEAF
TRBV6-5 | - | ASSYRGYVGEQF
TRBV12-3/TRBV12-4 | - | ASSFGENTEAF
TRBV5-6 | once | ASSQTGTGGGEQF
TRBV12-3/TRBV12-4 | - | ASSPPGREQF
TRBV4-1 | many | ASSPIGRDFNSPLH
TRBV18 | - | ASSPLRQGSRTDTQY
TRBV27 | - | ASSLTPISEAF
TRBV7-9 | once | ASSPIQGNAEAF
TRBV4-3 | - | ASSPWTSGGALDEQF
TRBV24-1 | - | ATSDLGGTSTDTQY
TRBV27 | - | ASSPGGQAARWDTQY
TRBV9 | - | ASSVDAGAGTGELF
TRBV19 | - | ASSSRQDYGYT
TRBV7-2 | once | ASSFTGTSTDTQY
TRBV18 | - | ASSPEGDAF
TRBV14 | - | ASSQGRGDEQY